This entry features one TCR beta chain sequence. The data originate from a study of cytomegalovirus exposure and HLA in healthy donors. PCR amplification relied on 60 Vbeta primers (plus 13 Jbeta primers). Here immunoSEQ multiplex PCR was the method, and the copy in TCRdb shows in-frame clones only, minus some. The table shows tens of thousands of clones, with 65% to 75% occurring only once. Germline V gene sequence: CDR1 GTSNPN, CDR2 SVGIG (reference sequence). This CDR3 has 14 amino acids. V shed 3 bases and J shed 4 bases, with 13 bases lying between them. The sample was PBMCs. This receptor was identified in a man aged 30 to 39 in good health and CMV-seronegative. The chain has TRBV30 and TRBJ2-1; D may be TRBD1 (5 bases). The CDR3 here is CAWRLPGIYNEQFF. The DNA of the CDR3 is TGTGCCTGGAGACTCCCAGGGATTTACAATGAGCAGTTCTTC. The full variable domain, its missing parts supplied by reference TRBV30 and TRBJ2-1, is SQTIHQWPATLVQPVGSPLSLECTVEGTSNPNLYWYRQAAGRGLQLLFYSVGIGQISSEVPQNLSASRPQDRQFILSSKKLLLSDSGFYLCAWRLPGIYNEQFFGPGTRLTVL.